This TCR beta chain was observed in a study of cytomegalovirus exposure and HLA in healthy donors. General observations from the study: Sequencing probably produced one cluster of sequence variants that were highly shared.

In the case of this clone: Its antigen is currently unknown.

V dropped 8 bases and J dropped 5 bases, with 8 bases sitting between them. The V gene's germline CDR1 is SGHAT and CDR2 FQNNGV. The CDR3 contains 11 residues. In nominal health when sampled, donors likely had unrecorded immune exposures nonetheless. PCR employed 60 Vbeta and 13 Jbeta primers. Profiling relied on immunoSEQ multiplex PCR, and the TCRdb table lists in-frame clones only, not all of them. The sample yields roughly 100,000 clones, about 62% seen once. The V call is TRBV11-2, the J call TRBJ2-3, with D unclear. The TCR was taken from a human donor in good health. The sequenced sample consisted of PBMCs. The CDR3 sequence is CASALGDTQYF. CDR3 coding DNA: TGTGCCAGCGCCCTAGGAGATACGCAGTATTTT. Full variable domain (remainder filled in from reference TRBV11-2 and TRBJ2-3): EAGVAQSPRYKIIEKRQSVAFWCNPISGHATLYWYQQILGQGPKLLIQFQNNGVVDDSQLPKDRFSAERLKGVDSTLKIQPAKLEDSAVYLCASALGDTQYFGPGTRLTVL.